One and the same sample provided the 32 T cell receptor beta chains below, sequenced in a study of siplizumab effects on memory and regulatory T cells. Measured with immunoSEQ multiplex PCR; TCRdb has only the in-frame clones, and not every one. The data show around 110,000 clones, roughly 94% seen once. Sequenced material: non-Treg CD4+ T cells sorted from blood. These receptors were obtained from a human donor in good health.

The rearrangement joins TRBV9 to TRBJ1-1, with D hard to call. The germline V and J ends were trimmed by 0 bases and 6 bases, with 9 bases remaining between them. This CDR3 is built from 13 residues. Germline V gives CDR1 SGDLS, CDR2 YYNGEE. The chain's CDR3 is CASSVVKEAEAFF. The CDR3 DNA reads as TGTGCCAGCAGCGTAGTTAAGGAGGCTGAAGCTTTCTTT.

CDR3 in amino acids: CASKSSIGGDTQYF. The CDR3 coding sequence is TGTGCCAGCAAGTCCTCTATCGGAGGGGATACGCAGTATTTT. The chain links TRBV6-5 to TRBJ2-3, with D maybe TRBD2 (6 bases). The CDR3 length is 14 residues. The germline V and J ends were trimmed by 7 bases and 6 bases, with 17 bases remaining between them. Germline assignment: CDR1 MNHEY and CDR2 SVGAGI.

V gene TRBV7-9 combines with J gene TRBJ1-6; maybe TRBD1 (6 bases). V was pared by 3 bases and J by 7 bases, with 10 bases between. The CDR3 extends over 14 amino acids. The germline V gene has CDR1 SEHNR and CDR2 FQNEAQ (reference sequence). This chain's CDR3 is CASSLRDTNSPLHF. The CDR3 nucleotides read TGTGCCAGCAGCTTGCGGGACACCAATTCACCCCTCCACTTT.

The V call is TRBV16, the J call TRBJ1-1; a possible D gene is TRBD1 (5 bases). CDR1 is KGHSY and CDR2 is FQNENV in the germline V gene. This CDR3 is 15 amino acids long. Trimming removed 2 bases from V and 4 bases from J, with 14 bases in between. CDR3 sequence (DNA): TGTGCCAGCAGCCAACCTTCGCAGGGTAGCACTGAAGCTTTCTTT. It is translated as CASSQPSQGSTEAFF.

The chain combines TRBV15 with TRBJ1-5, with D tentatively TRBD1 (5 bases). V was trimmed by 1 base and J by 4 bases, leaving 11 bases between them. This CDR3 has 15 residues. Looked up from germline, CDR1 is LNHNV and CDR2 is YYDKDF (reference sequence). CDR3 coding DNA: TGTGCCACCAGCAGAGTAGGGACGGAGAATCAGCCCCAGCATTTT. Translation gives CATSRVGTENQPQHF.

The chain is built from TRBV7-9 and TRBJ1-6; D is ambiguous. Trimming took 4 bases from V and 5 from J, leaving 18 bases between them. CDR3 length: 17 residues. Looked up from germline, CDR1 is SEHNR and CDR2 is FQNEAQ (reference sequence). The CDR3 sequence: CASSSTAPHRNNSPLHF. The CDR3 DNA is TGTGCCAGCAGCTCCACAGCCCCCCATAGGAATAATTCACCCCTCCACTTT.

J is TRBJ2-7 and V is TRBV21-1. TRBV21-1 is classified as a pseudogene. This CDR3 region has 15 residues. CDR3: CASSGTLHVLDEQYF. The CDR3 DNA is TGTGCCAGCAGTGGAACGCTACACGTGTTAGACGAGCAGTACTTC.

Here the CDR3 DNA reads TGCGCCAGCAGTGCCCCGACTAGCGGGGGGGCCAGGGAGCAGTTCTTC. It codes for CASSAPTSGGAREQFF. The chain carries TRBV10-1 and TRBJ2-1; TRBD2 matches 14 bases. Germline V gene sequence: CDR1 WNHNN, CDR2 SYGVQD (reference sequence). This CDR3 has 16 residues. The ends lost 4 bases at V and 10 bases at J; junction bases unmatched: 9.

In DNA, the CDR3 is TGTGCCAGCAGCTCCCTTGCCGGGGAGCTGTTTTTT. This translates into CASSSLAGELFF. The genes are TRBV7-9 and TRBJ2-2, with D unclear. The CDR3 consists of 12 residues. V was trimmed by 4 bases and J by 6 bases, leaving 6 bases between them. Germline loops: CDR1 SEHNR, CDR2 FQNEAQ (reference sequence).

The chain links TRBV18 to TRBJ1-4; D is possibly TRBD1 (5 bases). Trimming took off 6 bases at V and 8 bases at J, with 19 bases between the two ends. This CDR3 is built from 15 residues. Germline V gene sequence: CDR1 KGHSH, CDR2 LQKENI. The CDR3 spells CASSLGTVRGEKLFF. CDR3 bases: TGTGCCAGCTCCCTTGGGACCGTTCGTGGGGAAAAACTGTTTTTT. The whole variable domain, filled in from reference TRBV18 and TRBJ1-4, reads NAGVMQNPRHLVRRRGQEARLRCSPMKGHSHVYWYRQLPEEGLKFMVYLQKENIIDESGMPKERFSAEFPKEGPSILRIQQVVRGDSAAYFCASSLGTVRGEKLFFGSGTQLSVL.

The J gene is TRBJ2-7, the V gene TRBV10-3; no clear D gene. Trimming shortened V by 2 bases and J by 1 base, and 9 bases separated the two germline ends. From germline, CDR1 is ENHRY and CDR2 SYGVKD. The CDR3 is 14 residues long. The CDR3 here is CAISEDTVSYEQYF. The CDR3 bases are TGTGCCATCAGTGAGGATACAGTTTCCTACGAGCAGTACTTC.

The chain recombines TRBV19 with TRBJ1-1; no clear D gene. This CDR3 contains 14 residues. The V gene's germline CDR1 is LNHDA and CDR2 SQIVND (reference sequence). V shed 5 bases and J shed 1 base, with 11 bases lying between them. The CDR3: CASSPTLPNTEAFF. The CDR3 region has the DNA TGTGCCAGTAGTCCGACTCTTCCGAACACTGAAGCTTTCTTT.

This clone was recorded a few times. The CDR3 region is CASSETANYGYTF. In DNA form, the CDR3 reads TGTGCCAGCAGTGAAACGGCGAACTATGGCTACACCTTC. The chain couples TRBV25-1 to TRBJ1-2; D remains ambiguous. There are 13 residues in the CDR3. V was cut by 2 bases and J by 2 bases, with 6 bases left in between. Germline V gene sequence: CDR1 MGHDK, CDR2 SYGVNS.

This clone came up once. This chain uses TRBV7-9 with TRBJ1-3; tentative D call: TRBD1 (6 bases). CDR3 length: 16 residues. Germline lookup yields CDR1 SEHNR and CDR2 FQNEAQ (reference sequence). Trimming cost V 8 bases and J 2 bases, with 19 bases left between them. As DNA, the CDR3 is TGTGCCAGCTCATGGTTAGGGGGGGCGCCTGGAAACACCATATATTTT. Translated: CASSWLGGAPGNTIYF.

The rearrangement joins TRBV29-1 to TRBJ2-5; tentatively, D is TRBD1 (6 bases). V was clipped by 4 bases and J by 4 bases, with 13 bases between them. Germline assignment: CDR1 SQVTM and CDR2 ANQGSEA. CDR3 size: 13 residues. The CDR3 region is CSVAAPGVETQYF. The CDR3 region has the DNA TGCAGCGTTGCTGCCCCAGGGGTAGAGACCCAGTACTTC.

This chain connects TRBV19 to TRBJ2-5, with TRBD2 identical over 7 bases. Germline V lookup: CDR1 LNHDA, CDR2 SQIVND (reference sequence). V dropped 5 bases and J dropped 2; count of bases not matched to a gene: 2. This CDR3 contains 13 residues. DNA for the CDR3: TGTGCCAGTAGTCCGGGGGGACAAGAGACCCAGTACTTC. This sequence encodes CASSPGGQETQYF.

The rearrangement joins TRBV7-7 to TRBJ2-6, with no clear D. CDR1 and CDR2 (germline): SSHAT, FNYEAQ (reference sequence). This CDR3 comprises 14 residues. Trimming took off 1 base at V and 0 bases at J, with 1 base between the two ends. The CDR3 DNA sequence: TGTGCCAGCAGCTTAGGCTCTGGGGCCAACGTCCTGACTTTC. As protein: CASSLGSGANVLTF.

This CDR3 is CASRNGFGTYREKLFF. For the CDR3, the DNA is TGTGCCAGTAGAAATGGCTTTGGGACATATAGAGAAAAACTGTTTTTT. The J gene is TRBJ1-4, the V gene TRBV19, with D possibly TRBD1 on 6 matching bases. Germline loops: CDR1 LNHDA, CDR2 SQIVND (reference sequence). The CDR3 extends over 16 amino acids. V was pared by 6 bases and J by 8 bases, with 22 bases between.

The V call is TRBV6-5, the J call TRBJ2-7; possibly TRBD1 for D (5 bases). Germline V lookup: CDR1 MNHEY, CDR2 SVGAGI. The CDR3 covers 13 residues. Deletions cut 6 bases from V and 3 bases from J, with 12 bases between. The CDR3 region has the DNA TGTGCCAGCAGATCGACAGCTATCTACGAGCAGTACTTC. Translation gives CASRSTAIYEQYF.

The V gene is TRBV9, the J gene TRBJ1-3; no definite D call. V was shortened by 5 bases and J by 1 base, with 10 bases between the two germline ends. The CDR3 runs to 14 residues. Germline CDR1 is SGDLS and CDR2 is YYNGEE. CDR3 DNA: TGTGCCAGCAGTACGCAGTTTTCTGGAAACACCATATATTTT. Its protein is CASSTQFSGNTIYF.

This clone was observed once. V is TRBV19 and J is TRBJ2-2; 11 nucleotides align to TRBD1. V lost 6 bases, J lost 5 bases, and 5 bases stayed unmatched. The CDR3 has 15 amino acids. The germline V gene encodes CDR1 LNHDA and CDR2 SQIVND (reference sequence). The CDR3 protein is CASSTGTGGTGELFF. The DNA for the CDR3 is TGTGCCAGTAGCACCGGGACAGGGGGTACCGGGGAGCTGTTTTTT.

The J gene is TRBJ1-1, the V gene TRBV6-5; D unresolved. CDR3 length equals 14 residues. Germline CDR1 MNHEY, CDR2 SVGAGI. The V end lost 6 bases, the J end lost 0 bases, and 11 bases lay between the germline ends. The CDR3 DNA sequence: TGTGCCAGCAGCCCACGCCAGGTGAACACTGAAGCTTTCTTT. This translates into CASSPRQVNTEAFF.

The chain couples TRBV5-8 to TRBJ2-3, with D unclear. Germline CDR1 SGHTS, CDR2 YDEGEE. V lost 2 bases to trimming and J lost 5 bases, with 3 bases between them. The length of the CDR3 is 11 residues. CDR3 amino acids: CASSLEDTQYF. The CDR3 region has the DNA TGTGCCAGCAGCTTAGAAGATACGCAGTATTTT.

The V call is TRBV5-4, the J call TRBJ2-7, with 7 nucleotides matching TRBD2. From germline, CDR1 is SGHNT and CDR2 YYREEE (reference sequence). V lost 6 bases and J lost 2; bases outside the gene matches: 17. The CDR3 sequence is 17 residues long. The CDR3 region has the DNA TGTGCCAGCACCTCCCAGATGGGTAGGGCGGGAGCCTACGAGCAGTACTTC. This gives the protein CASTSQMGRAGAYEQYF.

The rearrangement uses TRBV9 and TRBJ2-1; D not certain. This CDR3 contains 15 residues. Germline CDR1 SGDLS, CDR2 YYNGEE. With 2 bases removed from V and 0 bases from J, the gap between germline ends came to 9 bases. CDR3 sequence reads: CASSVAPLSYNEQFF. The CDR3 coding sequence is TGTGCCAGCAGCGTTGCGCCGCTCTCCTACAATGAGCAGTTCTTC.

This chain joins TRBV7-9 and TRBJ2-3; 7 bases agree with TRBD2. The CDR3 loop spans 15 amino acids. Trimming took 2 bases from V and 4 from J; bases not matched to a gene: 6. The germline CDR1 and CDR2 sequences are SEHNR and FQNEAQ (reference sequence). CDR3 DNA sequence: TGTGCCAGCAGCTTAAGGGAGGGCGTTGCAGATACGCAGTATTTT. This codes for CASSLREGVADTQYF.

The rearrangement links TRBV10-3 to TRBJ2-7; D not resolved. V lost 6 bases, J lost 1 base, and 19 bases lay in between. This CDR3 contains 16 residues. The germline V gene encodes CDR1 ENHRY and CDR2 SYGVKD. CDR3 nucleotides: TGTGCCATCAGCCGGTCCGCCCGCGCCTCTTCCTACGAGCAGTACTTC. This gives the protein CAISRSARASSYEQYF.

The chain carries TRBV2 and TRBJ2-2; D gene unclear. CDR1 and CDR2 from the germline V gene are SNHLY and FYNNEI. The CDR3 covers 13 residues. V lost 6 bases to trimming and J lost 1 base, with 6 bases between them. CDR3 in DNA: TGTGCCAGCAGGTCCGAGAACACCGGGGAGCTGTTTTTT. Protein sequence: CASRSENTGELFF.

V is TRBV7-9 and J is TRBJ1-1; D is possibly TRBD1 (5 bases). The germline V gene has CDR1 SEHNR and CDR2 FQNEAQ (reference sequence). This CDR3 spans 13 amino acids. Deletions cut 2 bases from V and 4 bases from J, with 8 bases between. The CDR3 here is CASSLQGLTEAFF. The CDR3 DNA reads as TGTGCCAGCAGCTTACAGGGCCTCACTGAAGCTTTCTTT.

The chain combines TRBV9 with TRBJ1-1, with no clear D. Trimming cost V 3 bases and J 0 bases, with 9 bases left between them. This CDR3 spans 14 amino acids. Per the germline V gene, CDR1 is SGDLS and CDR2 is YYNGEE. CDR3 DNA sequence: TGTGCCAGCAGCGCGGGTCTCATGAACACTGAAGCTTTCTTT. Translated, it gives CASSAGLMNTEAFF.

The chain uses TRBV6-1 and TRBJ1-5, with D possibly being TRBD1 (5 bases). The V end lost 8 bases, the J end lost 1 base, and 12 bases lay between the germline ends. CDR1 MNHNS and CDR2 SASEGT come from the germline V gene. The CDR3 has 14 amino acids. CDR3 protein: CASQGRMSNQPQHF. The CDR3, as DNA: TGTGCCAGCCAGGGACGGATGAGCAATCAGCCCCAGCATTTT.

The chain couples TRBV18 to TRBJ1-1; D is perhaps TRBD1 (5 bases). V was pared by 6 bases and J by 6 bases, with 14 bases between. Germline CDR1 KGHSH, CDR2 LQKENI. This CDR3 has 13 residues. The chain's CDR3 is CASSPQGVSEAFF. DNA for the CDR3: TGTGCCAGCTCGCCCCAGGGAGTGTCTGAAGCTTTCTTT.